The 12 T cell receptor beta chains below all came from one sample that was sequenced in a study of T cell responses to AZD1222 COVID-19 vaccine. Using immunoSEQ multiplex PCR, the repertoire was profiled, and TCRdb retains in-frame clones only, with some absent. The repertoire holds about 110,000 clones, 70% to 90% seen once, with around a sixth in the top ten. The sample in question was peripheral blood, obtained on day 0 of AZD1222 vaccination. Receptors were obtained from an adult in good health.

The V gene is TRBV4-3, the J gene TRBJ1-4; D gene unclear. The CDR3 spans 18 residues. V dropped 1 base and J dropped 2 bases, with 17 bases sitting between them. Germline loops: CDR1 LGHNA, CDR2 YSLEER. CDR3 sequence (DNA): TGCGCCAGCAGCCAAGTAACTTTGGGCAGCCGTACTAATGAAAAACTGTTTTTT. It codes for CASSQVTLGSRTNEKLFF.

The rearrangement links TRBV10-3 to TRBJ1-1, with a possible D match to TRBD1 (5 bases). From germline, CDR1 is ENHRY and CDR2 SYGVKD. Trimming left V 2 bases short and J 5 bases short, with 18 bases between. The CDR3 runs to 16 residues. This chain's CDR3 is CAISEGRRARETEAFF. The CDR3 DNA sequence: TGTGCCATCAGTGAGGGCCGCAGGGCTCGAGAAACTGAAGCTTTCTTT.

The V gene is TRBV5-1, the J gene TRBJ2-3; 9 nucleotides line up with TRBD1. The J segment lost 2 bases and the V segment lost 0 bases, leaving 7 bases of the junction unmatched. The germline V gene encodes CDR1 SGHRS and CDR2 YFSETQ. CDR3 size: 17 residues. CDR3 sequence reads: CASSLDGTGTYTDTQYF. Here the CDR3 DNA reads TGCGCCAGCAGCTTGGACGGGACAGGGACTTACACAGATACGCAGTATTTT.

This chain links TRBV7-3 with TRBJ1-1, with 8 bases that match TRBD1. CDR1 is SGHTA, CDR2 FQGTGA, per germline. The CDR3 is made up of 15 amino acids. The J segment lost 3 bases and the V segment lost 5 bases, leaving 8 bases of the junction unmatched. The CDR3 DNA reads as TGTGCCAGCAGCCAAAACAGGGGGAGGGACACTGAAGCTTTCTTT. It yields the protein CASSQNRGRDTEAFF.

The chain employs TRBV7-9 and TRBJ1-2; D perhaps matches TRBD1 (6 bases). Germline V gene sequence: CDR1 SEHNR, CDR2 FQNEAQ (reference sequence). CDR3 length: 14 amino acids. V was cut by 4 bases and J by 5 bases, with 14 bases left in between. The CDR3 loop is CASSWAGERYGYTF. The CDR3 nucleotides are TGTGCCAGCAGCTGGGCAGGGGAGAGGTATGGCTACACCTTC.

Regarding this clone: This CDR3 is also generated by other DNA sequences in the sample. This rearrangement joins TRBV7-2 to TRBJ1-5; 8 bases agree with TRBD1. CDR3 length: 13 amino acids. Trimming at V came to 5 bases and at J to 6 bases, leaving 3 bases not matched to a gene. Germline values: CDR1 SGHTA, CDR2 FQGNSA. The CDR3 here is CASSLTGGQPQHF. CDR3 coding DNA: TGTGCCAGCAGCCTTACAGGGGGTCAGCCCCAGCATTTT.

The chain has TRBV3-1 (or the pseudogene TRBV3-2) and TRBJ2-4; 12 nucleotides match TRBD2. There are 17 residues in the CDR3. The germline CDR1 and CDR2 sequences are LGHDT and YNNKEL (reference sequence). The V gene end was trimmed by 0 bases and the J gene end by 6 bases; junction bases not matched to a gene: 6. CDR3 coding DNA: TGTGCCAGCAGCCAAGATCCCCTAGCGGGGGGGCTAAACATTCAGTACTTC. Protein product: CASSQDPLAGGLNIQYF.

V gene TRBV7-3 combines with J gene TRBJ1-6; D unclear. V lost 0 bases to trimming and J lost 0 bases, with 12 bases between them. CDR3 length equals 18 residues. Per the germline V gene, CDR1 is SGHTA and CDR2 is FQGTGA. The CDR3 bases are TGTGCCAGCAGCTTAACCCCCCGAGGGAGCTCCTATAATTCACCCCTCCACTTT. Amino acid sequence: CASSLTPRGSSYNSPLHF. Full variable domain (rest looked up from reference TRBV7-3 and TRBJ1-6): GAGVSQTPSNKVTEKGKYVELRCDPISGHTALYWYRQSLGQGPEFLIYFQGTGAADDSGLPNDRFFAVRPEGSVSTLKIQRTERGDSAVYLCASSLTPRGSSYNSPLHFGNGTRLTVT.

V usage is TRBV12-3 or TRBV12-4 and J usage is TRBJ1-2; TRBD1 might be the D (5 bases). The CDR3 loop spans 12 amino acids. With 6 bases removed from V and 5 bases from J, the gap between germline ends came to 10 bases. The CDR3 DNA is TGTGCCAGCAGGCAGGGTTGGTATGGCTACACCTTC. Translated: CASRQGWYGYTF.

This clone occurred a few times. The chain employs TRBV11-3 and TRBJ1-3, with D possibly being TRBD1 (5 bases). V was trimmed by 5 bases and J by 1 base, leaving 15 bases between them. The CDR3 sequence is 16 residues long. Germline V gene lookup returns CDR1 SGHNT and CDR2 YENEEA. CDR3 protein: CASSRAAGRSGNTIYF. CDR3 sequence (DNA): TGTGCCAGCAGCCGGGCGGCAGGGAGATCTGGAAACACCATATATTTT.

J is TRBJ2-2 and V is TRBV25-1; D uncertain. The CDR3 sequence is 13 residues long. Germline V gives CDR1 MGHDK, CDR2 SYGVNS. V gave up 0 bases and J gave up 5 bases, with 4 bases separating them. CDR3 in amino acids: CASSEYRTGELFF. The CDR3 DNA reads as TGTGCCAGCAGTGAATACCGGACCGGGGAGCTGTTTTTT. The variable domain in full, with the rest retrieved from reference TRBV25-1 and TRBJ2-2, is EADIYQTPRYLVIGTGKKITLECSQTMGHDKMYWYQQDPGMELHLIHYSYGVNSTEKGDLSSESTVSRIRTEHFPLTLESARPSHTSQYLCASSEYRTGELFFGEGSRLTVL.

This chain's CDR3 is CATSDFGAIGELFF. The CDR3 DNA reads as TGTGCCACCAGTGATTTTGGGGCTATCGGGGAGCTGTTTTTT. The gene calls are TRBV24-1 and TRBJ2-2, with D perhaps TRBD1 (5 bases). The CDR3 sequence is 14 residues long. The V end lost 1 base, the J end lost 7 bases, and 9 bases lay between the germline ends. In germline, CDR1 is KGHDR, CDR2 SFDVKD.